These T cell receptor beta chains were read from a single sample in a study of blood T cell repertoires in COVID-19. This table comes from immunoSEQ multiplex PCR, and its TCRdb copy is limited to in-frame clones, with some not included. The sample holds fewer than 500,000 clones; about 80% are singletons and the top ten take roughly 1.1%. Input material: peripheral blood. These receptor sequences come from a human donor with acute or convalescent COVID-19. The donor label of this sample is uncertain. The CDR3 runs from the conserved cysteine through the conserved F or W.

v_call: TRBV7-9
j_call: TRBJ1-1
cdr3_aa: CASSPTTGVNTEAFF

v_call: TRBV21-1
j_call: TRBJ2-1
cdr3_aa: CASSSGPRLNNEQFF

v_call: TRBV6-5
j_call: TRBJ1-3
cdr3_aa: CASNPRGTGNTIYF

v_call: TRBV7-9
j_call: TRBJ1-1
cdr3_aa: CASRRNGRDTEAFF

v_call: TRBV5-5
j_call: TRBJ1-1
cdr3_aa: CASSLAGQDTEAFF

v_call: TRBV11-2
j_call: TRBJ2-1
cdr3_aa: CASSLVSGDSYNEQFF

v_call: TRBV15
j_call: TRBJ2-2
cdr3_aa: CATSSRGFGELFF

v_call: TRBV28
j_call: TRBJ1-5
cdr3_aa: CASRANRDSNQPQHF

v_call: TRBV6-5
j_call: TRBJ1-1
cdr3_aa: CASSHLGGAEAFF

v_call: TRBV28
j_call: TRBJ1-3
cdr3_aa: CASSFRRRVNTIYF

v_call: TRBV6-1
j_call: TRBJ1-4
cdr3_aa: CASSEAARGVTEKLFF

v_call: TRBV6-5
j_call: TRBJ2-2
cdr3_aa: CASSLRNKNTGELFF

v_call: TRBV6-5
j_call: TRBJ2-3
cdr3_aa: CASSYSGITDTQYF

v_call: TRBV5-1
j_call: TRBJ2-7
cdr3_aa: CASSLTGTGLEQYF

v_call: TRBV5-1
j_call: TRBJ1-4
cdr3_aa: CASSPAITGATNEKLFF

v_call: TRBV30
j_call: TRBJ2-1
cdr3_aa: CAWSLKGLAGGRSYNEQFF

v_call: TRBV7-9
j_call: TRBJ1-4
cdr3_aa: CASSLIRTVPATNEKLFF

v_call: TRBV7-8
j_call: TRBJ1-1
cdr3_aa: CASSSPRGLITEAFF

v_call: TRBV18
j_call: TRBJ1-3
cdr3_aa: CASSPRGTATGNTIYF

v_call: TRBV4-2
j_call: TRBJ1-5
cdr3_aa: CASSPRGSGGGPSNQPQHF

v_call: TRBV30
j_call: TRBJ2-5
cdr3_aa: CAIIEGLVAGGPETQYF

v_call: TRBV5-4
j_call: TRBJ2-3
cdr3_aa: CASSSYGDYRFHTQYF

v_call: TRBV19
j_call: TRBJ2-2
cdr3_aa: CASSPNGELFF

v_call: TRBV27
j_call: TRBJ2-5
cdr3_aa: CASSGKDRGFQTQYF

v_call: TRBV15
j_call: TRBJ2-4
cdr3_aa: CATSKTIGAGGENIQYF

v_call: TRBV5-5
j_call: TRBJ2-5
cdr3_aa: CASSWFGTGGEETQYF

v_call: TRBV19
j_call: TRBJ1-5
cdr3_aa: CASSIVTGGHSNQPQHF

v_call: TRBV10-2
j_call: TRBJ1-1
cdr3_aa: CASSETQGTSAEAFF

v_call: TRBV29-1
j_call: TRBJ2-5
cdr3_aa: CSVEQGRGETQYF

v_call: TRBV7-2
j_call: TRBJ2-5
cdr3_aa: CASCQGLRETQYF

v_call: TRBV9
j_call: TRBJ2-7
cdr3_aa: CASSPPGGSRSVGGEQYF

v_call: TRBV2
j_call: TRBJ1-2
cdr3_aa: CASSDWGAGYTF

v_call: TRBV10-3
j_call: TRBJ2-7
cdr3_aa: CAISDPRSLSEQYF

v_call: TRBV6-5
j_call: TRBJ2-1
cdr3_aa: CASSRDRGPSNEQFF

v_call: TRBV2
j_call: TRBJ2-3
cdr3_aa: CASIGGGATDTQYF

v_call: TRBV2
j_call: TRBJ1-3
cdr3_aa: CASKRTGPGNTIYF

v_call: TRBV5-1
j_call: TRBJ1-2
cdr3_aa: CASSLDRVYGYTF

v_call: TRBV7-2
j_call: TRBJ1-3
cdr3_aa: CASSRGLQGLRGNTIYF

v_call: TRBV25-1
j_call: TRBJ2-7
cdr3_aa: CASSGGLAVSSYEQYF

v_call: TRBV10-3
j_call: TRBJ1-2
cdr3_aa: CAISDGTAYGYTF

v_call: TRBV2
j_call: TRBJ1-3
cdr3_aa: CASSERRANSGNTIYF

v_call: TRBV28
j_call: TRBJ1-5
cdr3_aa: CATTLGAGLPQHF

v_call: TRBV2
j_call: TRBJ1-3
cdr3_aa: CASSEQAISGNTIYF

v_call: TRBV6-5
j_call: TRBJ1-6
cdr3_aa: CASSTVQGAPLHF

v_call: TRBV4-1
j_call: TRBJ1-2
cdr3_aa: CASSPGQGVGGYTF

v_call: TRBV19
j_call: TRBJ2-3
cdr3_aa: CASKGSHTDSTDTQYF